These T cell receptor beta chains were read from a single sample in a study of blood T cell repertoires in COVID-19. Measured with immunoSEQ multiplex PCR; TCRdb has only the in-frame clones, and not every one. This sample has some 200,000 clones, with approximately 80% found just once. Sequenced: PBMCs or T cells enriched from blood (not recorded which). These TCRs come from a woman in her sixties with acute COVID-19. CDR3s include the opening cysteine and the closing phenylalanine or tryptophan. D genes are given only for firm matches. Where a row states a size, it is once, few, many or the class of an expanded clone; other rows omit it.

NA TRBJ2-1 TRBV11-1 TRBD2 CASSHRTSGYNEQFF TGTGCCAGCAGCCACCGGACTAGCGGTTACAATGAGCAGTTCTTC
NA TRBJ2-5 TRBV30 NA CAWSDWGAETQYF TGTGCCTGGAGTGATTGGGGAGCGGAGACCCAGTACTTC
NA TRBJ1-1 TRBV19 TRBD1 CASSAGTGGMSEAFF TGTGCCAGTAGTGCCGGGACAGGGGGCATGAGTGAAGCTTTCTTT
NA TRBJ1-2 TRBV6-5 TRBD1 CASSYTGTEGGGYTF TGTGCCAGCAGTTACACCGGGACAGAAGGGGGCGGCTACACCTTC
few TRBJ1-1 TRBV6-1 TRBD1 CASRKTGGMNTEAFF TGTGCCAGCAGAAAGACAGGGGGAATGAACACTGAAGCTTTCTTT
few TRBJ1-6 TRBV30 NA CAWSVRGIRGNSPLHF TGTGCCTGGAGTGTAAGGGGGATAAGGGGTAATTCACCCCTCCACTTT
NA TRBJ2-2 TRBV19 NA CASSMGQIGGELFF TGTGCCAGTAGTATGGGGCAGATCGGGGGGGAGCTGTTTTTT
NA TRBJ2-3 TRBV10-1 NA CASGGRPGRGDTQYF TGCGCCAGCGGAGGGAGACCCGGACGAGGAGATACGCAGTATTTT
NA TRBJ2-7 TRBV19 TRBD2 CASSSSGYEQYF TGTGCCAGTAGTTCTAGCGGCTACGAGCAGTACTTC
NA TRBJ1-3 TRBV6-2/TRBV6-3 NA CASSYSDGNTIYF TGTGCCAGCAGTTACAGCGATGGAAACACCATATATTTT
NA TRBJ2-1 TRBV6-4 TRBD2 CASGLAGGPVIF TGTGCCAGCGGCCTAGCGGGGGGGCCGGTGATCTTC
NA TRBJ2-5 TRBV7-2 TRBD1 CASSVQPTGEETQYF TGTGCCAGCAGCGTACAACCTACAGGGGAAGAGACCCAGTACTTC
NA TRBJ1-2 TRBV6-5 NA CASSPYTDYGYTF TGTGCCAGCAGTCCTTACACCGACTATGGCTACACCTTC
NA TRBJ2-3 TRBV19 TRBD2 CASSIRASGFTDTQYF TGTGCCAGTAGTATAAGGGCTAGCGGATTCACAGATACGCAGTATTTT
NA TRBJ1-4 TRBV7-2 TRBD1 CASSLPSGQGSGKLFF TGTGCCAGCAGCTTACCCTCGGGACAGGGGTCGGGAAAACTGTTTTTT
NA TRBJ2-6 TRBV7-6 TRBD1 CASSSGTGRPSGANVLTF TGTGCCAGCAGCTCGGGGACAGGGAGGCCCTCTGGGGCCAACGTCCTGACTTTC
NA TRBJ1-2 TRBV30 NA CAWSTGSNYGYTF TGTGCCTGGAGTACCGGGTCAAACTATGGCTACACCTTC
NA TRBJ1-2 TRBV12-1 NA CASSLRYRDRAHHGYTF TGTGCCAGCAGCCTTCGGTACCGGGACAGGGCCCACCATGGCTACACCTTC
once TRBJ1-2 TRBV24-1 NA CATSDRAYKTRGYTF TGTGCCACCAGTGACCGCGCGTACAAGACGAGGGGCTACACCTTC
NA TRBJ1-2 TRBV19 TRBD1 CASWVGTGSRGYTF TGTGCCAGTTGGGTGGGGACAGGGAGTCGCGGCTACACCTTC
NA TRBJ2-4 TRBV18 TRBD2 CASSRVGSTTGGIQYF TGTGCCAGCTCACGCGTAGGGTCGACCACGGGGGGCATTCAGTACTTC
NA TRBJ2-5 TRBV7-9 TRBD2 CASSHGREGEETQYF TGTGCCAGCAGCCACGGAAGGGAGGGAGAAGAGACCCAGTACTTC
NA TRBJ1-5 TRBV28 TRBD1 CASSTTGNSNQPQHF TGTGCCAGCAGCACGACAGGGAACAGCAATCAGCCCCAGCATTTT